This T cell receptor (beta chain) emerged from a study of T cells in Graves' hyperthyroidism and ophthalmopathy. V shed 4 bases and J shed 3 bases, with 13 bases lying between them. Germline loops: CDR1 MNHEY, CDR2 SMNVEV (reference sequence). The CDR3 spans 15 residues. This clonotype has ten or more counts. RNA transcripts served as the template for amplifying TCR beta CDR3 regions. The TCR CDR3 first-round RT-PCR relied on the HTBI primer set. TCRdb re-called the multiplex PCR reads with MiXCR, one entry per CDR3 protein. The sample lists fewer than 650,000 distinct CDR3 sequences, more than 11% occurring once.

V is TRBV27 and J is TRBJ2-1; D is ambiguous. The source of this sequence is a young woman with Graves' hyperthyroidism that later progressed to Graves' ophthalmopathy. Sequenced sample: blood. The CDR3 DNA reads as TGTGCCAGCAGTTCCGCCGACGGTTTCTACAATGAGCAGTTCTTC. Protein: CASSSADGFYNEQFF.